One and the same sample provided the 10 T cell receptor beta chains below, sequenced in a study of graft-versus-host responses after intestinal transplantation. Tissue from the graft was processed to free its intraepithelial and lamina propria lymphocytes. Sequencing used immunoSEQ multiplex PCR; TCRdb keeps in-frame clones, though not all of them. Of about 830 clones detected, more than 75% appear once; the ten largest clones hold 20% to 25%. The input for sequencing was ileum tissue, taken roughly three weeks after intestinal transplant. Every receptor here comes from a human patient who received an intestinal transplant, so some T cells may come from the graft donor.

J is TRBJ2-3 and V is TRBV4-2; 8 bases agree with TRBD1. Trimming took 1 base from V and 2 from J; bases not matched to a gene: 2. Germline CDR1 and CDR2: LGHNA and YNFKEQ. The CDR3 runs 15 residues. The CDR3, as DNA: TGTGCCAGCAGCCAAGTGCAGGGGGCCACAGATACGCAGTATTTT. It codes for CASSQVQGATDTQYF.

The chain employs TRBV30 and TRBJ2-3; TRBD2 is a possible D gene (6 bases). The CDR3 length is 14 residues. The V and J ends lost 3 bases and 2 bases respectively, with 12 bases between them. Germline lookup yields CDR1 GTSNPN and CDR2 SVGIG (reference sequence). The CDR3 loop reads CAWRKRGITDTQYF. In DNA form, the CDR3 reads TGTGCCTGGAGAAAACGGGGGATCACAGATACGCAGTATTTT.

The gene calls are TRBV6-1 and TRBJ2-2, with 8 bases fitting TRBD2. The length of the CDR3 is 15 residues. The germline V gene has CDR1 MNHNS and CDR2 SASEGT. V lost 7 bases and J lost 7; bases outside the gene matches: 11. In DNA form, the CDR3 reads TGTGCCAGCACGTCTGGGACTAGAAACGGCGGGGAGCTGTTTTTT. Translating it yields CASTSGTRNGGELFF.

This clone appeared once. In nucleotides, the CDR3 is TGTGCCAGCAGTTCCCCCCCGGGACTAGCGGGACAAGCTTACGATGAGCAGTTCTTC. Translated, it gives CASSSPPGLAGQAYDEQFF. The J gene is TRBJ2-1, the V gene TRBV28; 13 bases match TRBD2. The junction had 17 bases not matched to a gene; V was cut back by 4 bases and J by 8 bases. Looked up from germline, CDR1 is MDHEN and CDR2 is SYDVKM. The CDR3 is made up of 19 amino acids.

The chain links TRBV28 to TRBJ1-5; D gene ambiguous. Germline lookup yields CDR1 MDHEN and CDR2 SYDVKM. CDR3 length: 15 residues. Between the trimmed V and J ends, which lost 8 bases and 5 bases, there was a span of 19 bases. The CDR3 protein is CASGPLGEEDQPQHF. The CDR3 DNA follows: TGTGCCAGCGGGCCTCTTGGGGAGGAGGATCAGCCCCAGCATTTT.

This clone was detected only once. The V gene is TRBV10-2, the J gene TRBJ1-1; D is unclear. Trimming took 10 bases from V and 5 from J, leaving 14 bases between them. The CDR3 has 12 residues. Germline assignment: CDR1 WSHSY and CDR2 SAAADI. The CDR3 coding sequence is TGCGCCACCACGGACGGGGATACTGAAGCTTTCTTT. Its protein product is CATTDGDTEAFF.

The V call is TRBV7-2, the J call TRBJ2-5, with 8 bases that match TRBD1. The CDR3 length is 16 residues. The ends lost 1 base at V and 5 bases at J; junction bases unmatched: 9. The germline V gene has CDR1 SGHTA and CDR2 FQGNSA. The CDR3 sequence: CASSLGGDRRRETQYF. The CDR3 region has the DNA TGTGCCAGCAGCTTAGGTGGGGACAGGCGGAGGGAGACCCAGTACTTC.

This chain connects TRBV4-2 to TRBJ2-7; 7 bases are a match to TRBD2. The junction had 6 bases not matched to a gene; V was cut back by 4 bases and J by 0 bases. Germline CDR1 is LGHNA and CDR2 is YNFKEQ. The CDR3 runs to 15 residues. This CDR3 reads CASSPDGDYSYEQYF. Here the CDR3 DNA reads TGTGCCAGCAGCCCGGATGGGGACTACTCCTACGAGCAGTACTTC.

This chain links TRBV6-5 with TRBJ1-2; 10 nucleotides agree with TRBD1. Germline loops: CDR1 MNHEY, CDR2 SVGAGI. Trimming removed 4 bases from V and 4 bases from J; junction bases left unmatched: 6. The CDR3 consists of 15 residues. The CDR3 sequence: CASSSTRDRGYGYTF. CDR3 bases: TGTGCCAGCAGTTCCACTCGGGACAGGGGCTATGGCTACACCTTC.

The J gene is TRBJ1-4, the V gene TRBV25-1; D remains ambiguous. Germline CDR1 and CDR2: MGHDK and SYGVNS. There are 17 residues in the CDR3. The V and J ends lost 0 bases and 0 bases respectively, with 11 bases between them. The CDR3 coding sequence is TGTGCCAGCAGTGAATATACCGTCGAAGCAACTAATGAAAAACTGTTTTTT. Protein sequence: CASSEYTVEATNEKLFF.